This T cell receptor beta chain came from a study of cytomegalovirus exposure and HLA in healthy donors. On this clone itself: The antigen remains unidentified.

Study-level findings and limits: The classifier reportedly diagnosed cytomegalovirus status with high sensitivity and specificity.

With 60 Vbeta and 13 Jbeta primers, the PCR was carried out. Sequenced by immunoSEQ multiplex PCR; TCRdb stores in-frame clones only, minus some. The sample lists roughly 100,000 clones; roughly 78% were seen once. V shed 4 bases and J shed 4 bases, with 10 bases lying between them. The CDR3 has 14 residues. Germline assignment: CDR1 SGHTA and CDR2 FQGNSA. V usage is TRBV7-2 and J usage is TRBJ2-2, with D possibly matching TRBD2 (5 bases). The sequencing sample was made of PBMCs. The receptor was isolated from a woman between 40 and 55 years old in good health and CMV-seronegative. CDR3 bases: TGTGCCAGCAGCTCACTGGCGGGCACCGGGGAGCTGTTTTTT. Translated, it gives CASSSLAGTGELFF.